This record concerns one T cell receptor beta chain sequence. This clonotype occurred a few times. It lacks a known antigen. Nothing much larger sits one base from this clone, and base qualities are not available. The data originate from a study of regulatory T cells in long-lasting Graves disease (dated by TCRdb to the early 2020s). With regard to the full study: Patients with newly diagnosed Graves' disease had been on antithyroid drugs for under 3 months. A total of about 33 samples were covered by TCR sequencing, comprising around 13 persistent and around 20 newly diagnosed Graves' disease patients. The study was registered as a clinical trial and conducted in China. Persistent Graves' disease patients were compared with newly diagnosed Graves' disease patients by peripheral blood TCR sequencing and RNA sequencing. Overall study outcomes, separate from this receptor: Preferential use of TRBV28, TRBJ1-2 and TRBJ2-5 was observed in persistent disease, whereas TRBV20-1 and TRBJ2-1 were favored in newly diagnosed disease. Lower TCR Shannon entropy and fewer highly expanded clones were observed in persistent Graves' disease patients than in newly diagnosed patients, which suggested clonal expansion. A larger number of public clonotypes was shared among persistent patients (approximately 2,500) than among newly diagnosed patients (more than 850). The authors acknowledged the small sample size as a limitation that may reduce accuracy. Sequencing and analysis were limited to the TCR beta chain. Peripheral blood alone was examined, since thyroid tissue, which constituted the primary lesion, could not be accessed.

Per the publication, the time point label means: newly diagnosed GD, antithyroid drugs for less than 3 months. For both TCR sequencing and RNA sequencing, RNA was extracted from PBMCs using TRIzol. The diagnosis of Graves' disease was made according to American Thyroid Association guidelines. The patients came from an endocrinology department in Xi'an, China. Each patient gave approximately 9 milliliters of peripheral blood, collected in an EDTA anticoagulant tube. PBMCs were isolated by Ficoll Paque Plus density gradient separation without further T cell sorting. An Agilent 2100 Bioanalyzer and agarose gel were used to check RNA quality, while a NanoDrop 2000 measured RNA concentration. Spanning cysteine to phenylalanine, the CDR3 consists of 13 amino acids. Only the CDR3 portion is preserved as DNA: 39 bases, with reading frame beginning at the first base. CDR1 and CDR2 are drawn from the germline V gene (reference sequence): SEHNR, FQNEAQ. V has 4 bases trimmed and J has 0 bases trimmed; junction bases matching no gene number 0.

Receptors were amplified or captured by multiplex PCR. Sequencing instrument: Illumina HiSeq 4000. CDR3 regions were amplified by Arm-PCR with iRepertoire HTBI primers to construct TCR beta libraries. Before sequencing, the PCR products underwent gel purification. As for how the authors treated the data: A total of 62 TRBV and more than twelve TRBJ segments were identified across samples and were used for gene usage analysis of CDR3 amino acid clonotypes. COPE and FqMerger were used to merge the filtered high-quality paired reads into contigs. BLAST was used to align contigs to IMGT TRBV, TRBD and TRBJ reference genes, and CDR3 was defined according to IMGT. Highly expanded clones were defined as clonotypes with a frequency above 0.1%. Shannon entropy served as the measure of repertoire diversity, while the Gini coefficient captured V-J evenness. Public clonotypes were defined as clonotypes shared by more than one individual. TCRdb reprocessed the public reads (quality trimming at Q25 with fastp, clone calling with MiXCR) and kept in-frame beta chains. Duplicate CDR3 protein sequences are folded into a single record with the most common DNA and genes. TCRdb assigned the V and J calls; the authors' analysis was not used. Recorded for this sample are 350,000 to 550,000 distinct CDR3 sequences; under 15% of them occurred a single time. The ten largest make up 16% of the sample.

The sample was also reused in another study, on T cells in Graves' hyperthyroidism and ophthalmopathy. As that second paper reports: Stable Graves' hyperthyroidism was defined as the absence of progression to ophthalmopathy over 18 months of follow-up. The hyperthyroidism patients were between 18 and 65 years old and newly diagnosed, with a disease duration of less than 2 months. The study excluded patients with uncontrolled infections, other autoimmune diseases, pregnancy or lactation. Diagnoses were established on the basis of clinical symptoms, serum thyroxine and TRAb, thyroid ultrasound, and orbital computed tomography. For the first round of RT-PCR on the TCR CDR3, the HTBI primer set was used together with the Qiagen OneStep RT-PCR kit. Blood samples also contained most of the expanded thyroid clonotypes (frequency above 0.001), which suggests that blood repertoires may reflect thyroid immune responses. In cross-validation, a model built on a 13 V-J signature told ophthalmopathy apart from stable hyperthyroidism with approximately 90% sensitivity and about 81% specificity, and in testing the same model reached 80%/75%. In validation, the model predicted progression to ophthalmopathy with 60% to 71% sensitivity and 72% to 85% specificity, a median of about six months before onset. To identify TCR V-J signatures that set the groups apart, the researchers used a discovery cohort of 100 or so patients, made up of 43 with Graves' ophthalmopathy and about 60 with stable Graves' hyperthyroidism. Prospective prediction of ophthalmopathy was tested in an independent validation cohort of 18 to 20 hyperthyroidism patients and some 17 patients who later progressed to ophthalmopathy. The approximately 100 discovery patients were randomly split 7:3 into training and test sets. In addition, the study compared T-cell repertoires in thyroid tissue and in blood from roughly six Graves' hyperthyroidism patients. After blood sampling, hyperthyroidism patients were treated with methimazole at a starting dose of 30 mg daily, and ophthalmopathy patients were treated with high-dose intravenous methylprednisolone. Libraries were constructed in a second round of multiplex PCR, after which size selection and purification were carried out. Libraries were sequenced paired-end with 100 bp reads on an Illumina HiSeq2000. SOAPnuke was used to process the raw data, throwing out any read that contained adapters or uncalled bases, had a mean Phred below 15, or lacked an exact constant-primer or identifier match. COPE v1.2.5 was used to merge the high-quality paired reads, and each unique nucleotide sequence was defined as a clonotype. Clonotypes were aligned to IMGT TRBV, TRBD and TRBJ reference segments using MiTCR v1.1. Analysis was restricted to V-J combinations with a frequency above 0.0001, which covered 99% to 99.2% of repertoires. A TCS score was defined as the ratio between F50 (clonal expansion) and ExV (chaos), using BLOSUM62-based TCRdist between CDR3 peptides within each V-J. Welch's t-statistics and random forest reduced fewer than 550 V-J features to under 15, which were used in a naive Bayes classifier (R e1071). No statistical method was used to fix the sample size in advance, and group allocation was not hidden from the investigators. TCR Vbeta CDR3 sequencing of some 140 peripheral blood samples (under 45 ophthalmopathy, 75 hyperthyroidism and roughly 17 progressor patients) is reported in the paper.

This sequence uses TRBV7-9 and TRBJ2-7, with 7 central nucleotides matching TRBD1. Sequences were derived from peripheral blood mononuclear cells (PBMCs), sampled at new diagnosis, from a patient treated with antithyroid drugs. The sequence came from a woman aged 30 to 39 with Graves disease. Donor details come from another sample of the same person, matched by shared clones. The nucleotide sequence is TGTGCCAGCAGCTGGACAGGCTCCTACGAGCAGTACTTC. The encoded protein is CASSWTGSYEQYF.